This T cell receptor beta chain was identified during a study of vaccination effects on CD4 cells after COVID-19. Study-wide points: Late post-vaccination, clones induced by infection and those induced by vaccine underwent marked clonal contraction. Cross-reactivity with common cold coronaviruses was shown by only 1 of 255 vaccine-induced clones in healthy vaccinees.

Using immunoSEQ multiplex PCR, the repertoire was profiled, and TCRdb retains in-frame clones only, with some absent. The sample holds roughly 55,000 clones, about 73% seen once. The CDR3 has 16 residues. Trimming took 4 bases from V and 1 from J; bases not matched to a gene: 7. Germline V gene sequence: CDR1 SSHAT, CDR2 FNYEAQ (reference sequence). In regard to this clone: What it binds is unknown.

Viral peptide pools were used in the ViraFEST assay to expand antigen-specific CD4+ T cells, and sequencing came afterward. It was after nine to eleven days of culture that CD4+ T cells were isolated. The vaccine given was either BNT162b2 or mRNA-1273, in two doses. Nobody among the vaccine recipients had prior SARS-CoV-2 infection (nucleocapsid antibodies were negative). Days 3 and 7 saw half the medium replaced with IL-2 medium. The chain combines TRBV7-7 with TRBJ2-5; 9 nucleotides line up with TRBD1. The sequence came from a human donor who received a COVID-19 vaccine. The sequences come from CD4+ T cells from PBMCs cultured with HCoV-OC43 spike peptides, collected after COVID-19 vaccination. Subset reported: HCoV-OC43 spike overlapping peptide pool stimulation. DNA of the CDR3: TGTGCCAGCAGCTGGGGACAGGGATCGGGCCAAGAGACCCAGTACTTC. Its translation: CASSWGQGSGQETQYF.